The present T cell receptor beta chain was sequenced within a study of Tregs in tolerant kidney transplant recipients. CDR1 SGDLS and CDR2 YYNGEE come from the germline V gene. The CDR3 has 14 residues. The V end was cut by 4 bases, the J end by 5 bases, with 13 bases between. The method was immunoSEQ multiplex PCR; TCRdb's version includes in-frame clones alone and lacks a portion of them. The sample carries roughly 80,000 clones, about 98% recorded once. Sequenced here: CD4+ T cells from blood, sampled before the transplant. The receptor was derived from a human donor who received a combined kidney and bone marrow transplant. V and J are TRBV9 and TRBJ2-1; tentative D call: TRBD2 (6 bases). CDR3 in DNA: TGTGCCAGCAGCACTGGGGGGAGGCACAATGAGCAGTTCTTC. This encodes CASSTGGRHNEQFF.